The 6 T cell receptor beta chains below come from one sample, sequenced in a study of T cells in women clearing cervical HPV infection. Sequencing used immunoSEQ multiplex PCR; TCRdb keeps in-frame clones, though not all of them. The sample includes around 30,000 clones. The sequenced sample consisted of blood buffy coat. These receptors all stem from a woman between 18 and 75 years old with a cervical HPV16 infection that either progressed to CIN3+ or cleared (not recorded which).

To note about this clone: Coverage ceases 3 residues before the CDR3 finishes, and the germline J gene fills in the end. The chain couples TRBV14 to TRBJ2-7; 8 bases agree with TRBD1. This CDR3 has 14 residues. V was pared by 2 bases and J by 3 bases, with 3 bases of the junction left unmatched. In germline, CDR1 is SGHDN, CDR2 FVKESK. Partial CDR3 DNA: TGTGCCAGCAGCCAATCAGGGGGCAGCTACGAG. Amino acids: CASSQSGGSYE. The full CDR3 is CASSQSGGSYEQYF.

In regard to this clone: The read is 3 residues too short to cover the CDR3 end, so that end is filled in from the germline J gene. The V call is TRBV7-8, the J call TRBJ1-1; possible D gene TRBD1, 6 bases. Germline V gives CDR1 SGHVS, CDR2 FQNEAQ. V gave up 0 bases and J gave up 5 bases, with 19 bases separating them. The length of the CDR3 is 17 residues. The CDR3 loop is CASSLAGGRGRGTEAFF. The covered CDR3 bases are TGTGCCAGCAGCTTAGCGGGGGGGCGCGGGCGGGGGACTGAA.

On this clone: The sequenced fragment ends 3 residues before the CDR3 boundary, so the rest is inferred from the germline J gene. The chain combines TRBV29-1 with TRBJ2-7; TRBD1 agrees at 10 bases. CDR3 size: 14 residues. Trimming removed 4 bases from V and 5 bases from J; junction bases left unmatched: 8. Germline CDR1 SQVTM, CDR2 ANQGSEA. CDR3 bases read: TGCAGCGTTGCTTCTGCCGGGACAGGGGACGAG. It codes for CSVASAGTGDE. The entire CDR3 is CSVASAGTGDEQYF.

A word on this clone: Read coverage stops 3 residues before the CDR3 terminus; the germline J gene supplies the remainder. The gene calls are TRBV6-1 and TRBJ2-1, with 15 bases aligning to TRBD2. The CDR3 length is 15 residues. Trimming cost V 4 bases and J 6 bases; bases outside gene matches: 1. Per the germline V gene, CDR1 is MNHNS and CDR2 is SASEGT. The covered CDR3 bases are TGTGCCAGCAGTGGGACTAGCGGGGGGGCCAATGAG. Translated: CASSGTSGGANE. The entire CDR3 sequence reads CASSGTSGGANEQFF.

About this clone itself: The read falls 3 residues short of the CDR3 end, and the missing part is taken from the germline J gene. This rearrangement joins TRBV2 to TRBJ2-2; TRBD2 agrees at 15 bases. This CDR3 contains 16 residues. The junction had 4 bases not matched to a gene; V was cut back by 7 bases and J by 4 bases. Germline values: CDR1 SNHLY, CDR2 FYNNEI. The DNA read from the CDR3 is TGTGCCAGCACGGGACTAGCGGGAGGTAGCACCGGGGAG. Translated, it gives CASTGLAGGSTGE. The whole CDR3 region reads CASTGLAGGSTGELFF.

Notes on this clone: Read sequence stops 3 residues before the CDR3 end, and the germline J gene provides the missing end. The chain combines TRBV5-1 with TRBJ2-3; 7 bases align to TRBD1. The V and J ends lost 4 bases and 2 bases, in that order; junction bases with no gene match: 7. CDR1 is SGHRS and CDR2 is YFSETQ in the germline V gene. The CDR3 is made up of 15 amino acids. CDR3 protein: CASSQTDRYTDTQYF. CDR3 bases read: TGCGCCAGCAGCCAAACGGACAGGTACACAGATACG.